This T cell receptor beta chain was captured by sequencing in a study of CD8 T cells in Susac syndrome. RNA totalling roughly 0.45 to 1 ug underwent reverse transcription with random hexamers. An immunoSEQ multiplex PCR amplified TCR beta CDR3 over 54 Vbeta and 13 Jbeta. TCRdb re-called the immunoSEQ multiplex PCR reads through MiXCR, storing one row per CDR3 protein. The sample lists tens of thousands of distinct CDR3 sequences; over 90% were seen once. The CDR3 has 16 residues. CDR1 and CDR2 from the germline V gene are MGHRA and YSYEKL. Trimming removed 4 bases from V and 2 bases from J, with 15 bases in between. TCR beta sequencing covered blood CD8+ and CD4+ T cells. The multiple sclerosis controls were treatment-naive patients with relapsing-remitting disease that was stable or active.

This clonotype originated in a human donor with multiple sclerosis. Input material: CD4+ T cells from PBMCs. The chain recombines TRBV4-1 with TRBJ1-5, with D unclear. This chain's CDR3 is CASSRTPGLGNQPQHF. CDR3 nucleotides: TGCGCCAGCAGCCGGACCCCGGGTCTGGGCAATCAGCCCCAGCATTTT.